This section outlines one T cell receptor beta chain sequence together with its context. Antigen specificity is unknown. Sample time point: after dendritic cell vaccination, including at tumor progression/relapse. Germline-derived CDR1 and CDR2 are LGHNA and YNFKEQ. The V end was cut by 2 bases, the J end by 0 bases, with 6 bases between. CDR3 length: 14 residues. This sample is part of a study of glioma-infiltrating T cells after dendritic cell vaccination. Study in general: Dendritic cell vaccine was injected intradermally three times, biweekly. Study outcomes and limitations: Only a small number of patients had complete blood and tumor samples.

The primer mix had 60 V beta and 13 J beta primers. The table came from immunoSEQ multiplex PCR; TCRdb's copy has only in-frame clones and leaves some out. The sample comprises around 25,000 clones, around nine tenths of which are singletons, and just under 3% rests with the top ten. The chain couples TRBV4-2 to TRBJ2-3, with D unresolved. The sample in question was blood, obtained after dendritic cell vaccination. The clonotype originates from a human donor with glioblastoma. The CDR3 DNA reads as TGTGCCAGCAGCCAACCGACTAGCACAGATACGCAGTATTTT. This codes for CASSQPTSTDTQYF.